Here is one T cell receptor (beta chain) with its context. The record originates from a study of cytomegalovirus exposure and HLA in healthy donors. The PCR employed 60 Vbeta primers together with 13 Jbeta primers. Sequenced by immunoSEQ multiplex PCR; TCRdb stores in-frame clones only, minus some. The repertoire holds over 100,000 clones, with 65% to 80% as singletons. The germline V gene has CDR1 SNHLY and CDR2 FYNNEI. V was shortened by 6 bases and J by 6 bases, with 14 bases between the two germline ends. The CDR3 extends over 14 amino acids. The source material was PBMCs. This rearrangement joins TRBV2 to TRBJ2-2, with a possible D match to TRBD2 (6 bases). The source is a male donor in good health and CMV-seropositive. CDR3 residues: CASRWREDAGELFF. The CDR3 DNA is TGTGCCAGCAGGTGGAGGGAAGACGCCGGGGAGCTGTTTTTT.